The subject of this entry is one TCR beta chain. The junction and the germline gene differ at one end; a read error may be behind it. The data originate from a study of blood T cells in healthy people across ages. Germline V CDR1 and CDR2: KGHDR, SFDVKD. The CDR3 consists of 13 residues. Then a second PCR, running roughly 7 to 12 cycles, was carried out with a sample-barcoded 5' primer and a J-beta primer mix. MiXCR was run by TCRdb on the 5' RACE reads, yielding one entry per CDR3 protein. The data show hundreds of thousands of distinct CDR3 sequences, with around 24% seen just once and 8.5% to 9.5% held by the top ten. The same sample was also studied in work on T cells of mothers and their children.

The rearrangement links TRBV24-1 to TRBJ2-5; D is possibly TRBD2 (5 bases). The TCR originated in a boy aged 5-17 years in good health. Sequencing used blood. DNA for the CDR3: TGTGCCGCCAGTAGAGGGAACCAAGAGACCCAGTACTTC. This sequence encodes CAASRGNQETQYF.